The 30 T cell receptor beta chains given below trace back to one sample, sequenced in a study of breast tumors, draining lymph nodes, adjacent tissues. The lymph nodes were axillary draining lymph nodes from breast cancer patients. TCRdb independently ran MiXCR on the multiplex PCR reads; one entry per CDR3 protein. The sample includes more than 250,000 distinct CDR3 sequences, about 30% of them seen just once. The specimen sequenced was axillary lymph node tissue. The receptors were gathered from a female donor with breast cancer. Some clones in this sample may be carry-over from other donors' samples.

This clonotype was picked up a small number of times. This rearrangement joins TRBV6-1 to TRBJ2-7; 11 positions match TRBD2. This CDR3 contains 15 residues. The J segment lost 2 bases and the V segment lost 4 bases, leaving 4 bases of the junction unmatched. Germline V gene data show CDR1 as MNHNS and CDR2 as SASEGT. The CDR3 here is CASSAATSGAYEQYF. The CDR3 DNA is TGTGCCAGCAGTGCAGCGACTAGCGGGGCCTACGAGCAGTACTTC.

Of note for this clonotype: A read error is possible here, since a much larger clone lies one base away. This sequence joins TRBV5-6 and TRBJ2-2; maybe TRBD1 (5 bases). Trimming cost V 0 bases and J 3 bases, with 9 bases left between them. CDR1 is SGHDT and CDR2 is YYEEEE in the germline V gene. The CDR3 consists of 15 residues. This CDR3 reads CASSLGRADTGELFF. The DNA for the CDR3 is TGTGCCAGCAGCTTGGGCAGGGCGGACACCGGGGAGCTGTTTTTT.

This clonotype was counted ten times or more. The V gene is TRBV6-6, the J gene TRBJ2-2; 9 positions agree with TRBD1. Trimming at V came to 4 bases and at J to 0 bases, leaving 18 bases not matched to a gene. Germline V gives CDR1 MNHNY, CDR2 SVGAGI (reference sequence). This CDR3 has 21 amino acids. Here the CDR3 reads CASSSTHRTGGAGANTGELFF. Here the CDR3 DNA reads TGTGCCAGCAGTTCCACACACCGTACAGGGGGCGCAGGCGCGAACACCGGGGAGCTGTTTTTT.

The rearrangement joins TRBV10-3 to TRBJ1-4, with TRBD1 matching over 8 bases. The J segment lost 3 bases and the V segment lost 4 bases, leaving 1 base of the junction unmatched. The CDR3 is 14 amino acids. Germline V gene sequence: CDR1 ENHRY, CDR2 SYGVKD. The CDR3 region is CAISGTGSNEKLFF. The CDR3 DNA is TGTGCCATCAGTGGGACAGGGTCTAATGAAAAACTGTTTTTT.

With respect to this clonotype: This could be a read error, since a much larger clone is one nucleotide away. The rearrangement joins TRBV20-1 to TRBJ2-1; 11 positions match TRBD2. The CDR3 runs to 16 residues. The germline V gene encodes CDR1 DFQATT and CDR2 SNEGSKA (reference sequence). V lost 1 base, J lost 2 bases, and 4 bases stayed unmatched. The CDR3 here is CSARGLAGLPYNEQFF. CDR3 DNA: TGCAGTGCTAGAGGACTAGCGGGATTGCCCTACAATGAGCAGTTCTTC.

The sample holds many counts of this clonotype. The chain is built from TRBV9 and TRBJ2-1; D is uncertain. V lost 0 bases to trimming and J lost 11 bases, with 9 bases between them. The CDR3 extends over 12 amino acids. The germline gives CDR1 SGDLS, CDR2 YYNGEE. The CDR3 here is CASSVDDRKQFF. CDR3 DNA sequence: TGTGCCAGCAGCGTAGATGATAGAAAGCAGTTCTTC.

This clonotype came up once. The V gene is TRBV15, the J gene TRBJ2-2, with D perhaps TRBD1 (6 bases). Trimming removed 2 bases from V and 6 bases from J, with 16 bases in between. The CDR3 contains 16 residues. Per germline, CDR1 LNHNV and CDR2 YYDKDF (reference sequence). CDR3 coding DNA: TGTGCCACCAGCAGATACAGGGAATCGAGCTCCGGGGAGCTGTTTTTT. Protein: CATSRYRESSSGELFF.

This clonotype showed up many times. V and J are TRBV2 and TRBJ2-5, with a weak D call TRBD2 (6 bases). This CDR3 is 15 amino acids long. The germline V gene encodes CDR1 SNHLY and CDR2 FYNNEI. Between the trimmed V and J ends, which lost 4 bases and 2 bases, there was a span of 14 bases. This CDR3 reads CASSVRETGQETQYF. The CDR3 DNA reads TGTGCCAGCAGTGTTCGGGAGACGGGTCAAGAGACCCAGTACTTC. Together with reference TRBV2 and TRBJ2-5, the CDR3 gives the full variable domain: EPEVTQTPSHQVTQMGQEVILRCVPISNHLYFYWYRQILGQKVEFLVSFYNNEISEKSEIFDDQFSVERPDGSNFTLKIRSTKLEDSAMYFCASSVRETGQETQYFGPGTRLLVL.

This chain joins TRBV20-1 and TRBJ1-5; the match to TRBD1 covers 7 bases. After removal of 1 base from V and 10 bases from J, the junction contained 10 bases not matched to a gene. The CDR3 sequence is 14 residues long. Germline loops: CDR1 DFQATT, CDR2 SNEGSKA (reference sequence). The DNA for the CDR3 is TGCAGTGCTAGAGTCGGGACAGTAGCTACCCCCCAGCATTTT. It translates to CSARVGTVATPQHF.

This clonotype was detected many times. The chain uses TRBV11-3 and TRBJ2-2; D might be TRBD2 (6 bases). CDR1 and CDR2 (germline): SGHNT, YENEEA. The CDR3 length is 17 residues. With 3 bases removed from V and 4 bases from J, the gap between germline ends came to 18 bases. For the CDR3, the DNA is TGTGCCAGCAGCTTTGCTAGCGCCACGCTGCCCACCGGGGAGCTGTTTTTT. It codes for CASSFASATLPTGELFF.

This clonotype was seen ten or more times. The rearrangement uses TRBV7-4 and TRBJ2-7, with D hard to call. Germline CDR1 and CDR2: SGHVT and SQSDAQ. V dropped 5 bases and J dropped 3 bases, with 8 bases sitting between them. The CDR3 is made up of 12 amino acids. As DNA, the CDR3 is TGTGCCAGCAGCCTTAGGCTCTACGAGCAGTACTTC. Encoded protein: CASSLRLYEQYF.

This clonotype occurred many times. The J gene is TRBJ2-5, the V gene TRBV6-5; a possible D gene is TRBD1 (6 bases). The V end was cut by 6 bases, the J end by 4 bases, with 15 bases between. The CDR3 extends over 14 amino acids. The germline V gene has CDR1 MNHEY and CDR2 SVGAGI. CDR3 sequence: CASSLRTALETQYF. The CDR3 bases are TGTGCCAGCAGCCTTCGGACAGCCTTAGAGACCCAGTACTTC.

The sample holds many counts of this clonotype. The J gene is TRBJ2-2, the V gene TRBV5-1, with D perhaps assigned TRBD1 or TRBD2 (5 bases each). The length of the CDR3 is 14 residues. Deletions cut 4 bases from V and 0 bases from J, with 7 bases between. Germline V lookup: CDR1 SGHRS, CDR2 YFSETQ. The chain's CDR3 is CASSGTTNTGELFF. The CDR3, as DNA: TGCGCCAGCAGCGGGACCACGAACACCGGGGAGCTGTTTTTT.

This clonotype occurred many times. The rearrangement joins TRBV5-8 to TRBJ1-4, with D perhaps matching TRBD1 (5 bases). This CDR3 has 15 residues. With 2 bases removed from V and 8 bases from J, the gap between germline ends came to 16 bases. The V gene's germline CDR1 is SGHTS and CDR2 YDEGEE. CDR3 bases: TGTGCCAGCAGCTTTGTCCATCGGGGGAAGGAAAAACTGTTTTTT. Its protein product is CASSFVHRGKEKLFF.

This clonotype was counted many times. The DNA of the CDR3 is TGTGCTAGTCTTCTTTCGGATACGCAGTATTTT. As protein: CASLLSDTQYF. J is TRBJ2-3 and V is TRBV12-5, with no clear D. V shed 8 bases and J shed 6 bases, with 9 bases lying between them. The CDR3 covers 11 residues. Germline V lookup: CDR1 LGHNT, CDR2 FRNRAP. The full variable domain, rest sourced from reference TRBV12-5 and TRBJ2-3, is DARVTQTPRHKVTEMGQEVTMRCQPILGHNTVFWYRQTMMQGLELLAYFRNRAPLDDSGMPKDRFSAEMPDATLATLKIQPSEPRDSAVYFCASLLSDTQYFGPGTRLTVL.

At least ten counts were recorded for this clonotype. The chain employs TRBV4-2 and TRBJ1-6; 7 bases line up with TRBD1. Trimming at V came to 3 bases and at J to 0 bases, leaving 8 bases not matched to a gene. Germline values: CDR1 LGHNA, CDR2 YNFKEQ. The CDR3 spans 18 residues. CDR3: CASSQAGTESSYNSPLHF. DNA for the CDR3: TGTGCCAGCAGCCAGGCCGGGACAGAAAGCTCCTATAATTCACCCCTCCACTTT.

The sample holds a few counts of this clonotype. The chain has TRBV28 and TRBJ1-6; 7 bases line up with TRBD1. The CDR3 covers 16 residues. V gave up 2 bases and J gave up 5 bases; unmatched junction bases: 6. Per germline, CDR1 MDHEN and CDR2 SYDVKM. CDR3 nucleotide sequence: TGTGCCAGCAGTTTACCCAGGACAGGCAATAATTCACCCCTCCACTTT. This encodes CASSLPRTGNNSPLHF.

This clonotype was counted many times. The genes are TRBV11-3 and TRBJ2-3; 7 bases line up with TRBD2. Germline CDR1 and CDR2: SGHNT and YENEEA. CDR3 size: 16 residues. V gave up 4 bases and J gave up 4 bases; unmatched junction bases: 11. For the CDR3, the DNA is TGTGCCAGCAGCTCGACCCAGCGGGAACCCGCAGATACGCAGTATTTT. Amino acids: CASSSTQREPADTQYF.

This clonotype was picked up a small number of times. This may arise from a read error, as a much more abundant clone is one base away. Because the CDR3 is missing its conserved closing phenylalanine or tryptophan, this is likely a read error. The chain recombines TRBV6-5 with TRBJ2-7; TRBD2 matches at 12 bases. Germline V lookup: CDR1 MNHEY, CDR2 SVGAGI. Unmatched junction bases numbered 4, after V lost 6 bases and J lost 4 bases. The CDR3 loop spans 14 amino acids. The chain's CDR3 is CASRGLAGGYEQYL. CDR3 sequence (DNA): TGTGCCAGCAGGGGCCTAGCGGGAGGGTACGAGCAGTACCTC.

This clonotype turned up a few times. The V call is TRBV3-1, the J call TRBJ2-3, with D hard to call. Deletions cut 0 bases from V and 7 bases from J, with 8 bases between. Germline CDR1 LGHDT, CDR2 YNNKEL (reference sequence). The CDR3 runs 13 residues. For the CDR3, the DNA is TGTGCCAGCAGCCAAGAAGGCCGATATACGCAGTATTTT. It yields the protein CASSQEGRYTQYF.

This clonotype showed up many times. V is TRBV7-9 and J is TRBJ2-5, with TRBD2 as a possible D gene (5 bases). Trimming cost V 1 base and J 7 bases, with 19 bases left between them. The CDR3 sequence is 16 residues long. The germline V gene has CDR1 SEHNR and CDR2 FQNEAQ (reference sequence). CDR3 sequence: CASSLGEIRGERTQYF. For the CDR3, the DNA is TGTGCCAGCAGCTTAGGTGAAATCCGTGGGGAGAGGACCCAGTACTTC.

Details on this clonotype: A clone one base away is much larger, so this may be a read error. Likely a read error: the CDR3 ends without its conserved phenylalanine or tryptophan. The chain uses TRBV11-2 and TRBJ2-2; D uncertain. The V end lost 3 bases, the J end lost 2 bases, and 4 bases lay between the germline ends. The CDR3 totals 13 residues. CDR1 and CDR2 (germline): SGHAT, FQNNGV. For the CDR3, the DNA is TGTGCCAGCAGCTTGGATAACACCGGGGAGCTGTTTTAT. Its translation is CASSLDNTGELFY.

The sample holds a few counts of this clonotype. The chain is built from TRBV28 and TRBJ2-2, with 9 bases that match TRBD1. V trimming: 7 bases; J trimming: 1 base; junction bases outside the gene matches: 1. Germline CDR1 MDHEN, CDR2 SYDVKM. The CDR3 spans 14 residues. CDR3 sequence: CASTDRGNTGELFF. CDR3 bases: TGTGCCAGCACGGACAGGGGGAACACCGGGGAGCTGTTTTTT.

This clonotype showed up many times. A read error may produce the germline difference seen at one junction end. V and J are TRBV7-9 and TRBJ2-3; 7 bases agree with TRBD2. Germline V CDR1 and CDR2: SEHNR, FQNEAQ (reference sequence). This CDR3 region has 12 residues. As DNA, the CDR3 is TGTGCCAGCAGCTTAGACCGGGACTACATCGATTTT. Its translation: CASSLDRDYIDF.

This clonotype showed up just a few times. The rearrangement uses TRBV4-1 and TRBJ2-1; 9 positions agree with TRBD2. J was trimmed by 4 bases and V by 1 base; bases with no gene match: 5. CDR3 length equals 16 residues. Germline-derived CDR1 and CDR2 are MGHRA and YSYEKL. The CDR3 DNA reads TGCGCCAGCAGCCAAGTGGGCGGGAGGGGGTACAATGAGCAGTTCTTC. Encoded protein: CASSQVGGRGYNEQFF.

This chain connects TRBV25-1 to TRBJ2-5; D might be TRBD1 (6 bases). The germline gives CDR1 MGHDK, CDR2 SYGVNS. V was trimmed by 0 bases and J by 0 bases, leaving 11 bases between them. This CDR3 has 16 residues. The CDR3 DNA follows: TGTGCCAGCAGTGAATATGGGGGCCGTGACCAAGAGACCCAGTACTTC. It is translated as CASSEYGGRDQETQYF.

The chain joins TRBV19 to TRBJ1-1; weak D call: TRBD1 (5 bases). CDR3 length: 14 amino acids. The V gene's germline CDR1 is LNHDA and CDR2 SQIVND (reference sequence). Trimming took off 5 bases at V and 5 bases at J, with 15 bases between the two ends. CDR3 sequence reads: CASSAQGAWTEAFF. CDR3 coding DNA: TGTGCCAGTAGTGCCCAAGGGGCATGGACTGAAGCTTTCTTT. The whole variable domain, filled in from reference TRBV19 and TRBJ1-1, reads DGGITQSPKYLFRKEGQNVTLSCEQNLNHDAMYWYRQDPGQGLRLIYYSQIVNDFQKGDIAEGYSVSREKKESFPLTVTSAQKNPTAFYLCASSAQGAWTEAFFGQGTRLTVV.

The table lists this clonotype with a few counts. Given a much more abundant clone one base away, this may be a read error. The conserved closing phenylalanine or tryptophan is absent in this CDR3, likely reflecting a read error. The gene calls are TRBV9 and TRBJ2-5; 7 bases map to TRBD1. V gave up 2 bases and J gave up 3 bases; unmatched junction bases: 1. The CDR3 runs 13 residues. Germline V CDR1 and CDR2: SGDLS, YYNGEE. The CDR3, as DNA: TGTGCCAGCAGCGTCGGGACAGAAGAGACCCAGTACTCC. Protein product: CASSVGTEETQYS.

This clonotype was detected ten times or more. This chain links TRBV29-1 with TRBJ2-7, with 7 bases identical to TRBD1. The CDR3 loop spans 16 amino acids. V lost 1 base to trimming and J lost 0 bases; unmatched junction nucleotides: 9. From germline, CDR1 is SQVTM and CDR2 ANQGSEA. Written as DNA, the CDR3 is TGCAGCGTTGAAGGCTCGGGACAGAGGAGCTCCTACGAGCAGTACTTC. Translating it yields CSVEGSGQRSSYEQYF.

This clonotype was seen only a few times. The chain has TRBV7-9 and TRBJ1-1; no clear D gene. V lost 5 bases to trimming and J lost 6 bases, with 16 bases between them. Germline V gene lookup returns CDR1 SEHNR and CDR2 FQNEAQ (reference sequence). The CDR3 loop spans 14 amino acids. This chain's CDR3 is CASSPLGEGAEAFF. In DNA form, the CDR3 reads TGTGCCAGCAGCCCCCTCGGGGAGGGAGCTGAAGCTTTCTTT.